This T cell receptor (beta chain) was captured by sequencing in a study of blood T cell repertoires in COVID-19. For the study at large: T cells, B-cell-depleted T cells, or PBMCs provided the cDNA or gDNA that served as material.

In the original workflow: Amplification from reference gene primers served as the basis for estimated nucleated cell counts. Measured with immunoSEQ multiplex PCR; TCRdb has only the in-frame clones, and not every one. That table gives V, J and clone size, and the DNA gave D and trimming. The sample holds some 100,000 clones; approximately 88% are singletons and the top ten take around 6.9%. The V gene lost 6 bases and the J gene lost 7 bases, with 9 bases spanning the gap. CDR1 and CDR2 from the germline V gene are MNHEY and SVGAGI. The CDR3 consists of 11 residues. This sequence originates from a woman aged 60-70 years with acute or convalescent COVID-19. The specimen was peripheral blood. This chain uses TRBV6-5 with TRBJ1-2; a possible D gene is TRBD1 (6 bases). CDR3 sequence (DNA): TGTGCCAGCAGACAGGGCTTTGGCTACACCTTC. Its protein is CASRQGFGYTF.